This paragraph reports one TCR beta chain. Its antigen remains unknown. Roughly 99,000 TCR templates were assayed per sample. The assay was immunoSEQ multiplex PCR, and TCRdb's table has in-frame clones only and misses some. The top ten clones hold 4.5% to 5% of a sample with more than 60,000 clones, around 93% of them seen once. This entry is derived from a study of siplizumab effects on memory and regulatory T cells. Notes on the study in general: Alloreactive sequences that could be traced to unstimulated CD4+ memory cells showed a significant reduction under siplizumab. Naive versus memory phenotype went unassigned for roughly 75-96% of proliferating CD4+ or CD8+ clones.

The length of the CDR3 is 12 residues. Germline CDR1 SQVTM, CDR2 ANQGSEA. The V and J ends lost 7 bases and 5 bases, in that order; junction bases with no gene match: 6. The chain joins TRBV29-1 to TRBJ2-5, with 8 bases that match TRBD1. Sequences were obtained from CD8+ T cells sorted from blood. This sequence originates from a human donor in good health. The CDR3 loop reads CSALTGGETQYF. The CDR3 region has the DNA TGCAGCGCCCTTACAGGGGGTGAGACCCAGTACTTC.